The rows below give T cell receptor beta chains drawn from one sample of a study of T cell repertoires in cytomegalovirus infection. TCRdb processed the reads anew with MiXCR; each CDR3 protein has one entry. Of around 25,000 distinct CDR3 sequences in the sample, 22% were seen once. These receptors have no identified antigens. The source was CD8+ T cells from cultured PBMCs, collected from culture after CMV antigen stimulation. The receptors were sampled from a human donor in good health (CMV status not recorded). Some clones in this sample may be carry-over from other donors' samples. Both conserved end residues are part of each CDR3. D genes are given only for firm matches. Only part of the rows carry a size: once, few, many, or a class if the clone is expanded.

abundance | j_gene | len | d_gene | v_gene | CDR3aa | CDR3nt
few | TRBJ2-2 | 17 | - | TRBV4-1 | CASSQDPTWGITGELFF | TGCGCCAGCAGCCAAGATCCCACGTGGGGAATCACCGGGGAGCTGTTTTTT
many | TRBJ2-2 | 17 | TRBD1 | TRBV6-1 | CASRIGRGTGYTGELFF | TGTGCCAGCAGGATAGGAAGGGGGACAGGGTACACCGGGGAGCTGTTTTTT
- | TRBJ1-1 | 13 | - | TRBV19 | CASRALGNTEAFF | TGTGCCAGTAGGGCATTGGGGAACACTGAAGCTTTCTTT
- | TRBJ2-7 | 15 | TRBD1 | TRBV5-4 | CASSPSGQSSYEQYF | TGTGCCAGCAGCCCCTCGGGACAGAGTTCCTACGAGCAGTACTTC
few | TRBJ2-1 | 15 | - | TRBV6-2/TRBV6-3 | CASSRGTEFYNEQFF | TGTGCCAGCAGTAGGGGGACTGAGTTCTACAATGAGCAGTTCTTC
- | TRBJ2-3 | 15 | - | TRBV5-1 | CASSLEGRMADTQYF | TGCGCCAGCAGCTTGGAAGGCAGAATGGCAGATACGCAGTATTTT
- | TRBJ1-2 | 15 | - | TRBV5-1 | CASSTGPDLNYGYTF | TGCGCCAGCAGCACCGGGCCCGACCTTAACTATGGCTACACCTTC
few | TRBJ1-5 | 15 | TRBD1 | TRBV6-1 | CASSATGGGNQPQHF | TGTGCCAGCAGTGCTACAGGGGGTGGCAATCAGCCCCAGCATTTT
many | TRBJ1-1 | 15 | - | TRBV6-2/TRBV6-3 | CASSFASGQNTEAFF | TGTGCCAGCAGTTTCGCCTCCGGACAGAACACTGAAGCTTTCTTT
many | TRBJ1-1 | 16 | TRBD1 | TRBV7-2 | CASSDGTGGEYTEAFF | TGTGCCAGCAGCGACGGGACAGGGGGAGAGTACACTGAAGCTTTCTTT
few | TRBJ1-2 | 13 | TRBD1 | TRBV5-6 | CASSLTGAGGYTF | TGTGCCAGCAGCTTGACAGGGGCGGGCGGCTACACCTTC
few | TRBJ1-2 | 15 | - | TRBV6-6 | CASSYSGGGPYGYTF | TGTGCCAGCAGTTACTCCGGGGGCGGTCCCTATGGCTACACCTTC
many | TRBJ1-4 | 12 | - | TRBV7-2 | CASSLGGPQLFF | TGTGCCAGCAGCTTGGGCGGACCACAACTGTTTTTT
many | TRBJ1-1 | 14 | - | TRBV7-6 | CASSLDRRDTEAFF | TGTGCCAGCAGCTTAGACAGGCGGGACACTGAAGCTTTCTTT
many | TRBJ2-7 | 15 | TRBD1 | TRBV7-2 | CASSLWGTESYEQYF | TGTGCCAGCAGCTTATGGGGGACAGAGTCCTACGAGCAGTACTTC
few | TRBJ2-5 | 15 | TRBD1 | TRBV11-2 | CASSLGTGGAETQYF | TGTGCCAGCAGCTTAGGGACAGGGGGCGCGGAGACCCAGTACTTC
few | TRBJ1-2 | 15 | - | TRBV6-5 | CASSYQDSVGYGYTF | TGTGCCAGCAGTTACCAGGACAGCGTCGGGTATGGCTACACCTTC
- | TRBJ1-1 | 12 | - | TRBV2 | CASIEGGREAFF | TGTGCCAGCATCGAAGGGGGGCGTGAAGCTTTCTTT
- | TRBJ2-7 | 12 | - | TRBV24-1 | CATRGAGHEQYF | TGTGCCACCAGGGGGGCCGGGCACGAGCAGTACTTC
few | TRBJ1-6 | 16 | TRBD1 | TRBV9 | CASSGRQGASNSPLHF | TGTGCCAGCAGCGGGCGACAGGGGGCTAGTAATTCACCCCTCCACTTT
many | TRBJ2-1 | 15 | TRBD2 | TRBV7-8 | CASSPERGPYNEQFF | TGTGCCAGCAGCCCGGAGCGGGGCCCATACAATGAGCAGTTCTTC
- | TRBJ1-2 | 16 | - | TRBV10-3 | CAISEPFLSWGYGFTF | TGTGCCATCAGTGAGCCATTCCTTAGTTGGGGGTATGGCTTCACCTTC
few | TRBJ2-7 | 15 | - | TRBV4-3 | CASSPRSGTGYEQYF | TGCGCCAGCAGCCCCAGATCTGGGACGGGCTACGAGCAGTACTTC
- | TRBJ2-7 | 14 | TRBD1 | TRBV12-3/TRBV12-4 | CASSLRQGAHEQYF | TGTGCCAGCAGTTTACGGCAGGGGGCCCACGAGCAGTACTTC
- | TRBJ2-2 | 17 | TRBD1 | TRBV4-3 | CASSQDTGTGRTGELFF | TGCGCCAGCAGCCAAGATACGGGGACAGGGCGTACCGGGGAGCTGTTTTTT
few | TRBJ2-1 | 15 | TRBD1 | TRBV12-3/TRBV12-4 | CASSLGQGFWNEQFF | TGTGCCAGCAGTCTGGGACAGGGGTTTTGGAATGAGCAGTTCTTC
- | TRBJ2-5 | 13 | - | TRBV18 | CASSPGSQETQYF | TGTGCCAGCTCACCAGGCTCACAAGAGACCCAGTACTTC
few | TRBJ1-1 | 14 | - | TRBV5-1 | CASSFSAGQTEAFF | TGCGCCAGCAGCTTCTCCGCAGGGCAGACTGAAGCTTTCTTT
few | TRBJ2-3 | 14 | TRBD2 | TRBV20-1 | CSASLAGQADTQYF | TGCAGTGCTAGCTTAGCGGGGCAAGCAGATACGCAGTATTTT